This TCR beta chain was obtained from a study of blood T cells in healthy people across ages. Sample donors were healthy Caucasian individuals that came from Russia, aged roughly 6 to 100. The second PCR ran roughly 7 to 12 cycles with a sample-barcoded 5' primer and J-beta primers. Using its own MiXCR run on the 5' RACE reads, TCRdb lists one record per CDR3 protein. The sample yields 700,000 or so distinct CDR3 sequences, 22% seen once. General study results and limits: Higher naive T cell percentage went strongly together with higher TCR beta diversity.

V shed 1 base and J 6 bases; nucleotides not matched to a gene: 12. Germline CDR1 DFQATT, CDR2 SNEGSKA (reference sequence). The CDR3 has 15 amino acids. In the case of this clonotype: Its antigen is still unknown.

The sequence was obtained from a man between 65 and 85 years old in good health. Sequencing was performed on blood. The chain joins TRBV20-1 to TRBJ2-7; 7 positions match TRBD2. The CDR3, as DNA: TGCAGTGCTAGAGGGGCCGCGACTAGCATAGGCGAGCAGTACTTC. Residues: CSARGAATSIGEQYF.